The clone carrying this T cell receptor (beta chain) was seen only a few times. TCRdb independently ran MiXCR on the RT-PCR reads; one entry per CDR3 protein. The sample gives more than 600,000 distinct CDR3 sequences, over 12% of which show up once; just over 3.5% is in the top ten. The clonotype was recovered from a female donor in good health, serving as a healthy control. Sequenced sample: memory CD4+ T cells from blood.

CDR3 DNA sequence: TGTGCCATCAGTGCCCTTCCAGGACAGGGTTCTTACGAGCAGTACTTC. Amino acids: CAISALPGQGSYEQYF. The chain uses TRBV10-3 and TRBJ2-7; TRBD1 aligns across 8 bases. Germline loops: CDR1 ENHRY, CDR2 SYGVKD. The CDR3 consists of 16 residues. Germline trimming cut 4 bases from V and 4 bases from J; bases unmatched to any gene: 12.